This T cell receptor (beta chain) was documented in a study of cytomegalovirus exposure and HLA in healthy donors. Study-wide results and caveats: A link between a missense DCLRE1C variant and TCR beta V- and J-gene trimming emerged from a later analysis. Prior analysis indicated that the majority of TCR beta V segments exhibited productivity approximately 87% or approximately 30% of the time.

With regard to this clone: The antigen is not known. At the DNA level, this CDR3 is encoded by other sequences in the same sample as well.

Per the germline V gene, CDR1 is SEHNR and CDR2 is FQNEAQ (reference sequence). The CDR3 loop spans 14 amino acids. Deletions cut 4 bases from V and 4 bases from J, with 11 bases between. It was with 60 Vbeta and 13 Jbeta primers that the PCR ran. Here immunoSEQ multiplex PCR was the method, and the copy in TCRdb shows in-frame clones only, minus some. The sample table sets out about 140,000 clones. The sequence came from a man aged 40-49 years in good health and CMV-seronegative. The chain carries TRBV7-9 and TRBJ1-5; TRBD1 might be the D (6 bases). The sequenced sample consisted of PBMCs. The CDR3 is CASSSQGLNQPQHF. In nucleotides, the CDR3 is TGTGCCAGCAGCTCACAGGGTTTGAATCAGCCCCAGCATTTT.